Below, one T cell receptor (beta chain) is given with its context. What it binds is not known. Graft material was processed, releasing intraepithelial and lamina propria lymphocytes. TCRdb's table, derived via immunoSEQ multiplex PCR, lists solely in-frame clones and lacks some. This table holds some 29,000 clones, over 60% found once. The sample originates from a study of graft-versus-host responses after intestinal transplantation. Study context: Recipients were all induced with anti-thymocyte globulin, then given tacrolimus and steroids for about three years.

Trimming left V 5 bases short and J 0 bases short, with 11 bases between. The germline V gene has CDR1 SNHLY and CDR2 FYNNEI. The CDR3 runs 16 residues. Study-level findings and limits: Investigators detected GvH clones in recipient marrow, with some emerging earlier in ileum or blood.

This receptor was taken from a human patient who received an intestinal transplant, so some T cells may come from the graft donor. The specimen comprised ileum tissue, sampled 98 days after intestinal transplantation. J is TRBJ2-6 and V is TRBV2; possibly TRBD2 for D (5 bases). The CDR3 loop is CASSWELSSGANVLTF. In DNA, the CDR3 is TGTGCCAGCAGTTGGGAGCTGAGCTCTGGGGCCAACGTCCTGACTTTC.